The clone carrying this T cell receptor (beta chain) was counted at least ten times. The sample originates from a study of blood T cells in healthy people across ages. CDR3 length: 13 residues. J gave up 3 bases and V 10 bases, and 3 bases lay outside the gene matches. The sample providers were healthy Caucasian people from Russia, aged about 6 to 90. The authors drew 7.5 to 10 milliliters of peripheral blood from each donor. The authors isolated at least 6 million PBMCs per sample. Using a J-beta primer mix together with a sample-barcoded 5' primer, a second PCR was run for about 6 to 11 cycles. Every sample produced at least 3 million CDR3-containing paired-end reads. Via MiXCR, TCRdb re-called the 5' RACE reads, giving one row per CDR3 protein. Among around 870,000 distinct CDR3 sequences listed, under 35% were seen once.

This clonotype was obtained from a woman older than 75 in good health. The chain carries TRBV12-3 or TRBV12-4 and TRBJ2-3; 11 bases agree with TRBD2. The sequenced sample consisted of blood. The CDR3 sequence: CATRLAGTDTQYF. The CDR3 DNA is TGTGCCACCAGACTAGCGGGGACAGATACGCAGTATTTT.